This is a list of T cell receptor beta chains from one sample in a study of blood T cells in healthy people across ages. In TCRdb, the 5' RACE reads were re-called with MiXCR into one record per CDR3 protein. The sample has 1.2 million to 1.5 million distinct CDR3 sequences; around two fifths are singletons. The sample taken for sequencing was blood. The receptor source for this set is a young woman in good health. CDR3s include the opening cysteine and the closing phenylalanine or tryptophan. Each record gives: J gene, V gene, D gene, clone size, CDR3 protein, CDR3 DNA. A D gene is named only where the DNA matches it firmly. Clone size is shown for a subset of rows, as once, few, many or a class of expanded clone.

J gene: TRBJ2-5
V gene: TRBV20-1
D gene: NA
clone size: many
CDR3 protein: CSAGPGTFQETQYF
CDR3 DNA: TGCAGTGCGGGCCCCGGGACTTTTCAAGAGACCCAGTACTTC

J gene: TRBJ2-1
V gene: TRBV11-1
D gene: TRBD2
clone size: NA
CDR3 protein: CGSGRWNEQFF
CDR3 DNA: TGCGGAAGCGGGAGATGGAATGAGCAGTTCTTC

J gene: TRBJ2-7
V gene: TRBV24-1
D gene: NA
clone size: NA
CDR3 protein: CATSDPRAESHYEQYF
CDR3 DNA: TGTGCCACCAGTGACCCAAGGGCCGAATCCCACTACGAGCAGTACTTC

J gene: TRBJ2-5
V gene: TRBV29-1
D gene: TRBD1
clone size: few
CDR3 protein: CSVEWTGAGETQYF
CDR3 DNA: TGCAGCGTTGAGTGGACAGGGGCGGGAGAGACCCAGTACTTC

J gene: TRBJ1-2
V gene: TRBV10-3
D gene: TRBD1
clone size: many
CDR3 protein: CAISERGPNYGYTF
CDR3 DNA: TGTGCCATCAGTGAGAGGGGGCCCAACTATGGCTACACCTTC

J gene: TRBJ1-5
V gene: TRBV24-1
D gene: NA
clone size: NA
CDR3 protein: CATRDGGGGNQPQHF
CDR3 DNA: TGCGCCACCAGGGACGGGGGAGGCGGCAATCAGCCCCAGCATTTT

J gene: TRBJ2-1
V gene: TRBV3-1
D gene: TRBD1
clone size: NA
CDR3 protein: CASSQGQSGQFF
CDR3 DNA: TGTGCCAGCAGCCAGGGACAGAGTGGGCAGTTCTTC

J gene: TRBJ2-7
V gene: TRBV21-1
D gene: NA
clone size: NA
CDR3 protein: CAGSKGTGPIDEQYF
CDR3 DNA: TGTGCCGGCAGCAAAGGGACAGGGCCGATAGACGAGCAGTACTTC

J gene: TRBJ2-4
V gene: TRBV28
D gene: TRBD1
clone size: few
CDR3 protein: CASSPGGVDIQYF
CDR3 DNA: TGTGCCAGCAGCCCAGGGGGTGTGGACATTCAGTACTTC

J gene: TRBJ2-5
V gene: TRBV13
D gene: TRBD2
clone size: few
CDR3 protein: CASSFTGLAGDYQETQYF
CDR3 DNA: TGTGCCAGCAGTTTTACCGGGCTAGCGGGGGACTACCAAGAGACCCAGTACTTC

J gene: TRBJ1-2
V gene: TRBV6-2/TRBV6-3
D gene: NA
clone size: NA
CDR3 protein: CASSPLVTDYTF
CDR3 DNA: TGTGCCAGCAGCCCCCTCGTAACTGACTACACCTTC

J gene: TRBJ2-7
V gene: TRBV20-1
D gene: TRBD2
clone size: NA
CDR3 protein: CSSTALTSLRNEQYF
CDR3 DNA: TGCAGCTCTACCGCCCTGACTAGCCTCCGGAATGAGCAGTACTTC

J gene: TRBJ2-7
V gene: TRBV19
D gene: TRBD2
clone size: NA
CDR3 protein: CASSSVGGTSGRSYEQYF
CDR3 DNA: TGTGCCAGTAGCTCCGTGGGCGGGACTAGCGGGAGATCTTATGAGCAGTACTTC

J gene: TRBJ1-4
V gene: TRBV28
D gene: NA
clone size: NA
CDR3 protein: CASSPVYEKLFF
CDR3 DNA: TGTGCCAGCAGTCCCGTCTATGAAAAACTGTTTTTT

J gene: TRBJ2-7
V gene: TRBV30
D gene: NA
clone size: NA
CDR3 protein: CAWSGATYEQYF
CDR3 DNA: TGTGCCTGGAGTGGGGCCACCTACGAGCAGTACTTC